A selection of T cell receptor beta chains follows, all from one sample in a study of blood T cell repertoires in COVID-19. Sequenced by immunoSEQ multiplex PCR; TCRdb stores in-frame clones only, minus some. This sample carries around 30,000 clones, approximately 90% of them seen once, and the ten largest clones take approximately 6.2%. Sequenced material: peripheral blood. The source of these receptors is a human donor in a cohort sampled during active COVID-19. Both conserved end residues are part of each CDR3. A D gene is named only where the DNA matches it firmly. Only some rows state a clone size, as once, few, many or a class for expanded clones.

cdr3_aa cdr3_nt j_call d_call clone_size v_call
CASSLGREQFF TGTGCCAGCAGTTTAGGTCGTGAGCAGTTCTTC TRBJ2-1 . . TRBV12-3/TRBV12-4
CASSARGGGLYGYTF TGTGCCAGCAGTGCCAGGGGTGGGGGCCTCTATGGCTACACCTTC TRBJ1-2 . . TRBV6-2/TRBV6-3
CASSERGGPNYGYTF TGTGCCAGCAGTGAACGGGGGGGGCCTAACTATGGCTACACCTTC TRBJ1-2 . . TRBV25-1
CAISESQGSNQPQHF TGTGCCATCAGTGAGTCACAGGGCAGCAATCAGCCCCAGCATTTT TRBJ1-5 . . TRBV10-3
CASSSSSYQPQHF TGTGCCAGCAGCTCGTCTTCTTATCAGCCCCAGCATTTT TRBJ1-5 . . TRBV11-2
CASSQGATAGNTEAFF TGTGCCAGCAGCCAAGGCGCAACCGCGGGGAACACTGAAGCTTTCTTT TRBJ1-1 . . TRBV3-1/TRBV3-2
CASSRGQGAADTQYF TGTGCCAGCAGCCGTGGACAGGGGGCTGCAGATACGCAGTATTTT TRBJ2-3 TRBD1 . TRBV5-6
CASSTQAYEQYF TGTGCCAGCAGCACCCAGGCCTACGAGCAGTACTTC TRBJ2-7 . . TRBV6-6
CASSSGQGPYGYTF TGTGCCAGCAGCTCGGGACAGGGGCCCTATGGCTACACCTTC TRBJ1-2 TRBD1 few TRBV7-9
CASSQASGGGTGELFF TGTGCCAGCAGCCAGGCTAGCGGGGGGGGCACCGGGGAGCTGTTTTTT TRBJ2-2 TRBD2 . TRBV3-1/TRBV3-2
CASSQGGPGQGIGTQYF TGCGCCAGCAGCCAAGGGGGCCCGGGACAGGGGATTGGGACCCAGTACTTC TRBJ2-5 TRBD1 . TRBV4-3
CASSVDPRVGGANVLTF TGTGCCAGCAGCGTAGATCCGCGGGTGGGTGGGGCCAACGTCCTGACTTTC TRBJ2-6 . . TRBV9
CASSGATGNTGELFF TGTGCCAGCAGCGGGGCCACAGGGAACACCGGGGAGCTGTTTTTT TRBJ2-2 . . TRBV9
CASRGPGQFYEQYF TGTGCCAGCAGAGGTCCGGGACAGTTCTACGAGCAGTACTTC TRBJ2-7 TRBD1 . TRBV28
CASSEGNSPYEQYF TGTGCCAGCAGTGAGGGTAACAGCCCCTACGAGCAGTACTTC TRBJ2-7 . . TRBV6-1
CASSVALAGGNTEAFF TGTGCCAGCAGCGTAGCTTTGGCAGGTGGGAACACTGAAGCTTTCTTT TRBJ1-1 . . TRBV9
CASSHGTGLVRGYTF TGTGCCAGCAGTCACGGGACAGGGCTGGTAAGGGGCTACACCTTC TRBJ1-2 TRBD1 . TRBV6-5
CASSPGNNEKLFF TGCGCCAGCAGCCCGGGGAATAATGAAAAACTGTTTTTT TRBJ1-4 . . TRBV5-1
CASSSGQGAYTDTQYF TGTGCCAGCAGTTCAGGACAGGGGGCCTACACAGATACGCAGTATTTT TRBJ2-3 TRBD1 . TRBV6-6
CASSPQMTENTEAFF TGCGCCAGCAGCCCTCAGATGACAGAAAACACTGAAGCTTTCTTT TRBJ1-1 . . TRBV4-1
CASSFTLNTEAFF TGTGCCAGCAGCTTCACTTTGAACACTGAAGCTTTCTTT TRBJ1-1 . . TRBV5-5
CAWSVRASGGWLAETQYF TGTGCCTGGAGTGTCCGGGCTAGCGGGGGTTGGTTGGCAGAGACCCAGTACTTC TRBJ2-5 TRBD2 . TRBV30
CASSLAGLKGSLYEQYF TGTGCCAGCAGCTTGGCCGGGTTGAAGGGGTCTCTCTACGAGCAGTACTTC TRBJ2-7 . . TRBV5-4
CASRMGGQPQHF TGTGCCAGCAGAATGGGGGGTCAGCCCCAGCATTTT TRBJ1-5 . . TRBV27
CASSIMPGDPYEQYF TGTGCCAGTAGTATTATGCCAGGGGACCCCTACGAGCAGTACTTC TRBJ2-7 . . TRBV19
CAKRATGSYEQYF TGCGCTAAGAGAGCGACAGGGAGCTACGAGCAGTACTTC TRBJ2-7 TRBD1 . TRBV10-1
CATSDKTGGTEAFF TGTGCCACCAGTGATAAAACAGGGGGCACTGAAGCTTTCTTT TRBJ1-1 TRBD1 . TRBV24-1
CAWSPAWGVSGNTIYF TGTGCCTGGAGTCCCGCCTGGGGGGTTTCAGGAAACACCATATATTTT TRBJ1-3 . . TRBV30
CASSPGQGGNNEQFF TGTGCCAGCAGCCCCGGACAGGGGGGAAACAATGAGCAGTTCTTC TRBJ2-1 TRBD1 once TRBV11-2
CASSRGGYEQFF TGTGCCAGCAGTCGGGGGGGTTATGAGCAGTTCTTC TRBJ2-1 TRBD2 . TRBV2
CGTGGANPGNTIYF TGCGGGACAGGGGGAGCGAACCCTGGAAACACCATATATTTT TRBJ1-3 TRBD1 . TRBV29-1
CSVIGGANYEQYF TGCAGCGTGATAGGGGGGGCGAACTACGAGCAGTACTTC TRBJ2-7 . . TRBV29-1
CASSQTASGNTIYF TGTGCCAGCAGTCAGACAGCCTCTGGAAACACCATATATTTT TRBJ1-3 . . TRBV2
CASSTGRQSDYGYTF TGTGCCAGCAGCACAGGTAGACAGTCGGACTATGGCTACACCTTC TRBJ1-2 . . TRBV7-9
CASSEVSGGGWGANVLTF TGTGCCAGCAGTGAAGTGAGTGGAGGGGGCTGGGGGGCCAACGTCCTGACTTTC TRBJ2-6 . . TRBV6-1
CASRGTGTGAYGYTF TGTGCCAGCAGGGGGACCGGGACAGGTGCTTATGGCTACACCTTC TRBJ1-2 TRBD1 . TRBV7-2
CASSTDKFYEQYF TGCGCCAGCAGCACGGACAAATTCTACGAGCAGTACTTC TRBJ2-7 . . TRBV5-1
CASSPGWGGPYNEQFF TGCGCCAGCAGCCCAGGGTGGGGGGGGCCCTACAATGAGCAGTTCTTC TRBJ2-1 . . TRBV4-1
CASSLSVQGIEAQHF TGTGCCAGCAGTTTATCGGTCCAGGGTATAGAGGCCCAGCATTTT TRBJ1-5 . few TRBV27
CASSQERGDRAFF TGTGCCAGCAGCCAAGAGCGGGGGGACAGAGCTTTCTTT TRBJ1-1 TRBD1 . TRBV3-1/TRBV3-2
CASSYSGEVAYEQYF TGTGCCAGCAGTTACTCAGGGGAGGTGGCGTACGAGCAGTACTTC TRBJ2-7 . . TRBV6-5
CASSAQGMNTEAFF TGTGCCAGCAGCGCCCAGGGTATGAACACTGAAGCTTTCTTT TRBJ1-1 . . TRBV7-2
CASSLRTVSYEQYF TGTGCCAGCAGCTTAAGAACGGTTAGCTACGAGCAGTACTTC TRBJ2-7 . . TRBV11-2
CASSLVASGATSTDTQYF TGTGCCAGCAGCTTAGTGGCTAGCGGTGCCACTAGCACAGATACGCAGTATTTT TRBJ2-3 TRBD2 few TRBV7-3
CAWVRGDANYEQYF TGTGCCTGGGTTCGGGGGGACGCGAACTACGAGCAGTACTTC TRBJ2-7 TRBD2 once TRBV30
CASSSRREHSPLHF TGTGCCAGCAGCTCCCGACGGGAGCATTCACCCCTCCACTTT TRBJ1-6 . . TRBV11-2
CATSTGTQETQYF TGTGCCACCAGCACTGGGACACAAGAGACCCAGTACTTC TRBJ2-5 . few TRBV15
CASSPWTGSSSYNEQFF TGTGCCAGCAGCCCGTGGACAGGCTCGAGCTCCTACAATGAGCAGTTCTTC TRBJ2-1 TRBD1 . TRBV13
CASSDRSSYNEQFF TGTGCCAGCAGCGACAGGAGCTCCTACAATGAGCAGTTCTTC TRBJ2-1 . . TRBV27
CASSYSRAATQETQYF TGTGCCAGCAGTTACTCCAGAGCGGCGACCCAAGAGACCCAGTACTTC TRBJ2-5 . once TRBV6-2/TRBV6-3
CASSQVSPRSSSYEQYF TGCGCCAGCAGCCAAGTCTCCCCGCGCTCTAGCTCCTACGAGCAGTACTTC TRBJ2-7 . . TRBV4-1
CARSLGQRYEQYF TGTGCCAGAAGCTTGGGGCAGAGGTACGAGCAGTACTTC TRBJ2-7 . . TRBV5-3
CASSLVGQGMNEQFF TGTGCCAGCAGCTTGGTTGGACAGGGGATGAATGAGCAGTTCTTC TRBJ2-1 TRBD1 . TRBV5-5
CSASTAGGIGYTEAFF TGCAGCGCTTCTACGGCAGGGGGTATTGGGTACACTGAAGCTTTCTTT TRBJ1-1 TRBD1 . TRBV29-1
CASSSSGGRGGELFF TGTGCCAGCAGCTCTTCAGGGGGAAGAGGCGGGGAGCTGTTTTTT TRBJ2-2 TRBD1 . TRBV7-3
CASSLHRGPYNEQFF TGTGCCAGCAGCTTGCATAGGGGGCCCTACAATGAGCAGTTCTTC TRBJ2-1 TRBD1 . TRBV7-9
CASSLARVNEQFF TGTGCCAGCAGCTTAGCCAGGGTCAATGAGCAGTTCTTC TRBJ2-1 . . TRBV11-3